Listed below are T cell receptor beta chains from one sample, sequenced in a study of blood T cell repertoires in COVID-19. TCRdb keeps only in-frame clones here, not all; method: immunoSEQ multiplex PCR. Of a few hundred thousand clones listed, around nine tenths were seen once; the top ten hold over 9%. Material for sequencing was PBMCs or T cells enriched from blood (not recorded which). Receptors originate from a woman in her forties who had recovered from COVID-19. Both conserved end residues are part of each CDR3. Each record gives: V gene, clone size, D gene, J gene, CDR3 DNA, CDR3 protein. D genes are given only for firm matches. A clone size is listed for some rows: how often the clone was seen (once, few, many), or a class if it is expanded.

TRBV24-1	-	TRBD1	TRBJ1-5	TGTGCCACCAGTTCCCCGGGACAGGGGAACAATCAGCCCCAGCATTTT	CATSSPGQGNNQPQHF
TRBV30	-	-	TRBJ1-1	TGTGCCTGGAGGGAGCGGGACACTGAAGCTTTCTTT	CAWRERDTEAFF
TRBV6-2/TRBV6-3	-	-	TRBJ1-2	TGTGCCAGCAGTCGTCGACAGGTGGTAGTATATGGCTACACCTTC	CASSRRQVVVYGYTF
TRBV7-7	once	TRBD2	TRBJ2-1	TGTGCTAGCAGCTTCACGGGGCTAGCGGCCTACAATGAGCAGTTCTTC	CASSFTGLAAYNEQFF
TRBV7-2	-	TRBD2	TRBJ2-4	TGTGCCAGCAGCTTACGGGTGCGGGAGATGGGCAAAAACATTCAGTACTTC	CASSLRVREMGKNIQYF
TRBV5-8	-	TRBD1	TRBJ1-5	TGTGCCAGCAGCTGGCTACAGGGGGTGATGGGTCAGCCCCAGCATTTT	CASSWLQGVMGQPQHF
TRBV6-5	-	TRBD1	TRBJ2-5	TGTGCCAGCAGTCACCGGGACAGGTCCGCGACCCAGTACTTC	CASSHRDRSATQYF
TRBV18	-	-	TRBJ2-3	TGTGCCAGCATCATGGGGGGGCCGACAGATACGCAGTATTTT	CASIMGGPTDTQYF
TRBV3-1/TRBV3-2	-	-	TRBJ1-2	TGTGCCAGCAGCCGAGAGCGAGCGGGCTACACCTTC	CASSRERAGYTF
TRBV9	-	-	TRBJ1-1	TGTGCCAGCAGCGTAGACTTTGAAGCTTTCTTT	CASSVDFEAFF
TRBV9	-	-	TRBJ1-6	TGTGCCAGCAGCGCAGGGTTATATGATTCACCCCTCCACTTT	CASSAGLYDSPLHF
TRBV15	-	TRBD1	TRBJ2-3	TGTGCCACCAGCAAAAGACAGGGGATATACACAGATACGCAGTATTTT	CATSKRQGIYTDTQYF